Below are 29 T cell receptor beta chains sequenced from a single sample in a study of cytomegalovirus exposure and HLA in healthy donors. The PCR had 60 Vbeta and 13 Jbeta primers. The protocol was immunoSEQ multiplex PCR, while the TCRdb copy is restricted to in-frame clones and leaves out a portion. Here the sample spans about 73,000 clones, around 75% being singletons. Sequencing used PBMCs. These receptors were taken from a man aged 65-85 years in good health and CMV-seronegative.

This sequence joins TRBV6-6 and TRBJ2-1, with D possibly TRBD2 on 6 matching bases. This CDR3 has 16 amino acids. The V and J ends lost 7 bases and 1 base respectively, with 17 bases between them. The germline gives CDR1 MNHNY, CDR2 SVGAGI (reference sequence). The CDR3 region has the DNA TGTGCCAGCAACACCCCCTTGGCGGGGTCCTACAATGAGCAGTTCTTC. This codes for CASNTPLAGSYNEQFF.

This sequence joins TRBV7-6 and TRBJ1-1; D gene unclear. V was trimmed by 5 bases and J by 0 bases, leaving 10 bases between them. CDR1 SGHVS and CDR2 FNYEAQ come from the germline V gene. The CDR3 runs 14 residues. The CDR3 here is CASSATNMNTEAFF. The CDR3 nucleotides are TGTGCCAGCAGCGCCACAAATATGAACACTGAAGCTTTCTTT.

CDR3 amino acids: CASSMGASTDTQYF. Here the CDR3 DNA reads TGTGCCAGTAGTATGGGGGCTTCCACAGATACGCAGTATTTT. The chain joins TRBV19 to TRBJ2-3, with TRBD1 as a possible D gene (6 bases). The CDR3 is 14 residues long. The V gene's germline CDR1 is LNHDA and CDR2 SQIVND (reference sequence). Trimming took 3 bases from V and 2 from J, leaving 9 bases between them.

The rearrangement links TRBV7-2 to TRBJ2-7; TRBD1 aligns across 7 bases. CDR1 and CDR2 (germline): SGHTA, FQGNSA. V shed 10 bases, J shed 1 base, and the junction held 4 bases outside the gene matches. CDR3 length: 12 residues. CDR3 amino acids: CATRQGSYEQYF. In DNA form, the CDR3 reads TGTGCCACCCGACAGGGATCCTACGAGCAGTACTTC.

This clone has only a few counts. The chain employs TRBV4-1 and TRBJ2-7, with 9 bases fitting TRBD1. Losses at the gene ends were 3 bases for V and 2 bases for J; bases not matched to a gene: 8. CDR3 length equals 16 residues. Germline lookup yields CDR1 MGHRA and CDR2 YSYEKL. The CDR3 loop is CASSHPGTGSPYEQYF. CDR3 in DNA: TGCGCCAGCAGCCACCCTGGGACAGGGAGTCCCTACGAGCAGTACTTC.

V and J are TRBV5-8 and TRBJ1-5; D is possibly TRBD1 (5 bases). The CDR3 loop spans 13 amino acids. V was pared by 6 bases and J by 4 bases, with 11 bases between. Germline loops: CDR1 SGHTS, CDR2 YDEGEE. The CDR3 DNA follows: TGTGCCAGCACCTTTTCAGGGAATCAGCCCCAGCATTTT. Translating it yields CASTFSGNQPQHF.

The J gene is TRBJ2-7, the V gene TRBV7-2; no firm D call. CDR1 and CDR2 from the germline V gene are SGHTA and FQGNSA. CDR3 length equals 14 residues. The germline V and J ends were trimmed by 5 bases and 3 bases, with 14 bases remaining between them. For the CDR3, the DNA is TGTGCCAGCAGCCCCGACTCAACCGGCTACGAGCAGTACTTC. Its protein is CASSPDSTGYEQYF.

As regards this clone: One end of the junction fails to match germline, which may point to a read error. The CDR3 bases are TGTTCCAGCAGCCAATCCGGGACAGGGTTCGAGCAGTACTTC. Protein product: CSSSQSGTGFEQYF. The rearrangement uses TRBV7-9 and TRBJ2-7, with 9 bases lining up with TRBD1. The germline CDR1 and CDR2 sequences are SEHNR and FQNEAQ (reference sequence). The CDR3 contains 14 residues.

The V call is TRBV7-8, the J call TRBJ1-4, with D uncertain. Trimming stripped 5 bases from V and 4 bases from J, with 8 bases between. CDR1 and CDR2 (germline): SGHVS, FQNEAQ. The CDR3 has 13 amino acids. CDR3 residues: CASSPAFNEKLFF. CDR3 DNA: TGTGCCAGCAGCCCCGCGTTTAATGAAAAACTGTTTTTT.

The chain recombines TRBV14 with TRBJ2-5; TRBD2 is a possible D gene (5 bases). V lost 2 bases and J lost 4, with 14 bases in between. CDR3 length: 15 amino acids. The germline gives CDR1 SGHDN, CDR2 FVKESK. For the CDR3, the DNA is TGTGCCAGCAGCCAAAATTTGGCGGCGGGAGAGACCCAGTACTTC. Its protein is CASSQNLAAGETQYF.

This chain joins TRBV25-1 and TRBJ2-3; 8 nucleotides line up with TRBD2. The germline V gene encodes CDR1 MGHDK and CDR2 SYGVNS. After removal of 3 bases from V and 1 base from J, the junction contained 12 bases not matched to a gene. The CDR3 is made up of 18 amino acids. The CDR3 spells CASSDLLAVWLGTDTQYF. As DNA, the CDR3 is TGTGCCAGCAGTGATTTACTAGCGGTGTGGTTAGGCACAGATACGCAGTATTTT.

The V gene is TRBV5-1, the J gene TRBJ1-4; possible D gene TRBD1, 5 bases. The ends were cut back, 4 bases at V and 6 bases at J, with 16 bases in the middle. Germline V gene sequence: CDR1 SGHRS, CDR2 YFSETQ. The CDR3 length is 15 residues. CDR3 loop: CASSQDGASDEKLFF. DNA for the CDR3: TGCGCCAGCAGCCAGGATGGGGCTAGCGATGAAAAACTGTTTTTT.

This sequence joins TRBV2 and TRBJ2-3; D may be TRBD1 (6 bases). In germline, CDR1 is SNHLY, CDR2 FYNNEI. The CDR3 is made up of 14 amino acids. V was cut by 6 bases and J by 0 bases, with 10 bases left in between. The CDR3 DNA sequence: TGTGCCAGCAGAGAGGGGGTGAGCACAGATACGCAGTATTTT. It translates to CASREGVSTDTQYF.

In this sample, this clone turned up once. The gene calls are TRBV7-2 and TRBJ2-2; unclear D gene. The germline CDR1 and CDR2 sequences are SGHTA and FQGNSA. The CDR3 has 16 residues. Trimming shortened V by 1 base and J by 2 bases, and 11 bases separated the two germline ends. The CDR3 bases are TGTGCCAGCAGCTTAGACGTCGCGCCAAACACCGGGGAGCTGTTTTTT. Its protein product is CASSLDVAPNTGELFF. The whole variable domain, remainder taken from reference TRBV7-2 and TRBJ2-2, is GAGVSQSPSNKVTEKGKDVELRCDPISGHTALYWYRQSLGQGLEFLIYFQGNSAPDKSGLPSDRFSAERTGGSVSTLTIQRTQQEDSAVYLCASSLDVAPNTGELFFGEGSRLTVL.

As DNA, the CDR3 is TGTGCCAGCAGCTTCCTTGGGGCGGACTATGGCTACACCTTC. It codes for CASSFLGADYGYTF. This chain connects TRBV7-6 to TRBJ1-2; maybe TRBD1 (5 bases). CDR3 length: 14 residues. Germline V gives CDR1 SGHVS, CDR2 FNYEAQ. The V end lost 3 bases, the J end lost 3 bases, and 11 bases lay between the germline ends.

The chain combines TRBV9 with TRBJ2-5; 10 bases align to TRBD1. The CDR3 sequence is 15 residues long. Trimming took 4 bases from V and 2 from J; bases not matched to a gene: 5. Looked up from germline, CDR1 is SGDLS and CDR2 is YYNGEE. CDR3 coding DNA: TGTGCCAGCAGCATGACAGGGGGCAATCAAGAGACCCAGTACTTC. It specifies CASSMTGGNQETQYF.

The chain's CDR3 is CASSIYRGDGYTF. The CDR3 DNA sequence: TGCGCCAGCAGCATATACAGGGGGGATGGCTACACCTTC. J is TRBJ1-2 and V is TRBV5-1; 8 bases align to TRBD1. With 4 bases clipped from V and 6 bases from J, the junction kept 5 bases outside the gene matches. Germline values: CDR1 SGHRS, CDR2 YFSETQ. The CDR3 consists of 13 residues.

This rearrangement joins TRBV30 to TRBJ2-7, with 12 bases lining up with TRBD2. This CDR3 is built from 15 residues. Unmatched junction bases numbered 3, after V lost 1 base and J lost 2 bases. Germline assignment: CDR1 GTSNPN and CDR2 SVGIG (reference sequence). The DNA for the CDR3 is TGTGCCTGGAGTGCTCTAGCGGGGGGGCCCTACGAGCAGTACTTC. Its translation: CAWSALAGGPYEQYF.

This clone was counted a few times. The genes are TRBV30 and TRBJ2-7; TRBD1 matches at 8 bases. The length of the CDR3 is 11 residues. Trimming cost V 7 bases and J 6 bases; bases outside gene matches: 5. CDR1 and CDR2 (germline): GTSNPN, SVGIG (reference sequence). CDR3 in amino acids: CALDRVGEQYF. CDR3 coding DNA: TGTGCCTTGGACAGGGTGGGCGAGCAGTACTTC.

The V gene is TRBV5-1, the J gene TRBJ2-5; 11 nucleotides agree with TRBD1. V trimming: 0 bases; J trimming: 4 bases; junction bases outside the gene matches: 2. This CDR3 is 15 amino acids long. Germline CDR1 and CDR2: SGHRS and YFSETQ. The CDR3 protein is CASSLVGTGGETQYF. As DNA, the CDR3 is TGCGCCAGCAGCTTGGTGGGGACAGGGGGAGAGACCCAGTACTTC.

This clone was seen only a few times. V is TRBV5-6 and J is TRBJ2-5; 7 bases are a match to TRBD2. After removal of 2 bases from V and 1 base from J, the junction contained 8 bases not matched to a gene. The germline gives CDR1 SGHDT, CDR2 YYEEEE. This CDR3 contains 16 residues. Here the CDR3 DNA reads TGTGCCAGCAGCTTCACCTTACTAGCGAGCCAAGAGACCCAGTACTTC. Amino acids: CASSFTLLASQETQYF.

The chain is built from TRBV6-5 and TRBJ2-1; 9 positions match TRBD2. This CDR3 spans 15 amino acids. Per germline, CDR1 MNHEY and CDR2 SVGAGI. V was pared by 6 bases and J by 5 bases, with 8 bases of the junction left unmatched. CDR3 residues: CASSLPRGGDNEQFF. In nucleotides, the CDR3 is TGTGCCAGCAGCTTACCTCGCGGGGGGGACAATGAGCAGTTCTTC.

This chain's CDR3 is CASSLSGGGLLNSPLHF. The CDR3 DNA reads TGTGCCAGCAGCTTATCCGGCGGGGGGCTATTAAATTCACCCCTCCACTTT. V is TRBV7-2 and J is TRBJ1-6; the D gene is possibly TRBD1 (6 bases). Germline CDR1 is SGHTA and CDR2 is FQGNSA. Trimming pared 2 bases from V and 7 bases from J, leaving 18 bases between. CDR3 length: 17 residues. Drawing the rest from reference TRBV7-2 and TRBJ1-6, the complete variable domain is GAGVSQSPSNKVTEKGKDVELRCDPISGHTALYWYRQSLGQGLEFLIYFQGNSAPDKSGLPSDRFSAERTGGSVSTLTIQRTQQEDSAVYLCASSLSGGGLLNSPLHFGNGTRLTVT.

The rearrangement uses TRBV19 and TRBJ1-2; D is perhaps TRBD1 (5 bases). Trimming left V 5 bases short and J 7 bases short, with 14 bases between. The length of the CDR3 is 13 residues. Germline V gives CDR1 LNHDA, CDR2 SQIVND (reference sequence). CDR3 in amino acids: CASSLQGLFGYTF. The DNA for the CDR3 is TGTGCCAGTAGTTTGCAGGGCCTGTTTGGCTACACCTTC.

The genes are TRBV7-9 and TRBJ1-4; unclear D gene. Per germline, CDR1 SEHNR and CDR2 FQNEAQ (reference sequence). The V end was cut by 7 bases, the J end by 8 bases, with 14 bases between. This CDR3 is built from 13 residues. This chain's CDR3 is CASTSPLFEKLFF. CDR3 in DNA: TGTGCCAGCACCTCCCCTCTTTTCGAAAAACTGTTTTTT.

The chain combines TRBV28 with TRBJ2-7, with D unclear. The CDR3 length is 11 residues. Deletions cut 5 bases from V and 9 bases from J, with 11 bases between. Germline CDR1 and CDR2: MDHEN and SYDVKM. CDR3 sequence: CASSSSAGQYF. CDR3 in DNA: TGTGCCAGCAGTAGTTCGGCAGGGCAGTACTTC.

V is TRBV6-1 and J is TRBJ1-1; the D is unclear. Germline V gives CDR1 MNHNS, CDR2 SASEGT. The CDR3 has 14 amino acids. Trimming removed 5 bases from V and 0 bases from J, with 10 bases in between. For the CDR3, the DNA is TGTGCCAGCAGTTTTTCGCAGGTGAACACTGAAGCTTTCTTT. This codes for CASSFSQVNTEAFF.

V usage is TRBV19 and J usage is TRBJ1-4; 11 nucleotides align to TRBD1. The germline V gene has CDR1 LNHDA and CDR2 SQIVND (reference sequence). Unmatched junction bases numbered 13, after V lost 9 bases and J lost 7 bases. CDR3 length equals 16 residues. Written as DNA, the CDR3 is TGTGCCAGCTGGGACAGGGGGTCGCCGTCGGGTGAAAAACTGTTTTTT. This codes for CASWDRGSPSGEKLFF.

This clone was counted between two and nine times. CDR3 sequence: CASSSQTGGSSYEQYF. CDR3 coding DNA: TGTGCCAGCAGCTCCCAAACAGGGGGCTCTTCCTACGAGCAGTACTTC. The J gene is TRBJ2-7, the V gene TRBV7-2, with TRBD1 identical over 9 bases. The CDR3 contains 16 residues. Germline loops: CDR1 SGHTA, CDR2 FQGNSA. V lost 4 bases and J lost 1; bases outside the gene matches: 8.